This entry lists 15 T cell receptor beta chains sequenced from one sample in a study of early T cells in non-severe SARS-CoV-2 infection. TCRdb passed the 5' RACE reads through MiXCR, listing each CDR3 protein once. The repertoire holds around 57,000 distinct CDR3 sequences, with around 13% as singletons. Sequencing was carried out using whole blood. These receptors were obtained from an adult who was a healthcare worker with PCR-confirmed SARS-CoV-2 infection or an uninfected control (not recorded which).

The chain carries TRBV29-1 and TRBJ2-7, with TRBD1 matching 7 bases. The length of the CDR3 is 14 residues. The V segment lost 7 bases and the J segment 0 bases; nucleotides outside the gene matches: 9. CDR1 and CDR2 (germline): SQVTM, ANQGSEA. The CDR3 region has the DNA TGCAGCGCCACGGGACAGTTAACCTCCTACGAGCAGTACTTC. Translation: CSATGQLTSYEQYF.

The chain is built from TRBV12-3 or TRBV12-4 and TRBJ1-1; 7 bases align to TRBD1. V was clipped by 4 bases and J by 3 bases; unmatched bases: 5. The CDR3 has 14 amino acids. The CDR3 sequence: CASSYRGADTEAFF. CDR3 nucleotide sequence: TGTGCCAGCAGTTACAGGGGAGCGGACACTGAAGCTTTCTTT.

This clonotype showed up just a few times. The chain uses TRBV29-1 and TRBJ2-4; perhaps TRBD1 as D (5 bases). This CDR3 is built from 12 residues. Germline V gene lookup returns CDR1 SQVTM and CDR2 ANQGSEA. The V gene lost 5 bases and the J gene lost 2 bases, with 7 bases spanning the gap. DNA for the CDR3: TGCAGCGTTTCAGGGACCAAAAACATTCAGTACTTC. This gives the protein CSVSGTKNIQYF.

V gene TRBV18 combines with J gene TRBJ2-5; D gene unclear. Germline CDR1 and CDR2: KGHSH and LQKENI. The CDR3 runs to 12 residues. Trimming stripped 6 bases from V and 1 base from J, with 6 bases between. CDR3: CASSGFQETQYF. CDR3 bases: TGTGCCAGCTCGGGGTTCCAAGAGACCCAGTACTTC.

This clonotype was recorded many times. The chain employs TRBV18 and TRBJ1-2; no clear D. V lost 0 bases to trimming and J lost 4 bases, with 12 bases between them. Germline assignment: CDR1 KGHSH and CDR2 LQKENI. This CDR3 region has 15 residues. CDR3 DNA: TGTGCCAGCTCACCACCCTCTAAAACGGGCTATGGCTACACCTTC. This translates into CASSPPSKTGYGYTF.

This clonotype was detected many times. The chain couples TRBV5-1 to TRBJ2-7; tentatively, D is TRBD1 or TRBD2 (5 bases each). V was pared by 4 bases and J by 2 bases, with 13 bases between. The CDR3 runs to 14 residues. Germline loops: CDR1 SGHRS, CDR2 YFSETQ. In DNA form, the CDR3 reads TGCGCCAGCAGCCACGGGACGGACCCCTACGAGCAGTACTTC. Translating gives CASSHGTDPYEQYF.

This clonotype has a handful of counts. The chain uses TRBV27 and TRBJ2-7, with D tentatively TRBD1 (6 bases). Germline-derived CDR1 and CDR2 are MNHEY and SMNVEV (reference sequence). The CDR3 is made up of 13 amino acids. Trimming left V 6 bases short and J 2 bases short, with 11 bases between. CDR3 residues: CASRTTGTYEQYF. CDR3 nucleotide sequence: TGTGCCAGCAGAACAACAGGGACCTACGAGCAGTACTTC.

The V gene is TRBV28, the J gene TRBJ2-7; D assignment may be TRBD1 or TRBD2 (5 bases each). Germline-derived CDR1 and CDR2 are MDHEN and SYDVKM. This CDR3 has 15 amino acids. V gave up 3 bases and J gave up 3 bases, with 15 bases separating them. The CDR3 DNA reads TGTGCCAGCAGTTTTTCAGGGACCCTCGACTACGAGCAGTACTTC. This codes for CASSFSGTLDYEQYF.

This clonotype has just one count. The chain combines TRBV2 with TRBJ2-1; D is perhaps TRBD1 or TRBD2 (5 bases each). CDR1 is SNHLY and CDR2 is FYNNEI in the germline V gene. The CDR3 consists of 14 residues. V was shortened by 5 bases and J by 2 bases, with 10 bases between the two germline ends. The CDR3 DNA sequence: TGTGCCAGCAGTCGGGACCCAGCCTACAATGAGCAGTTCTTC. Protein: CASSRDPAYNEQFF.

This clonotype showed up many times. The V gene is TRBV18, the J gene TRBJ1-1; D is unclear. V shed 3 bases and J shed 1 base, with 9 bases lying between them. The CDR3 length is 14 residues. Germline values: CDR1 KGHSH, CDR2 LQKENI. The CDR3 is CASSPADQNTEAFF. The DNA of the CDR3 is TGTGCCAGCTCACCGGCGGACCAGAACACTGAAGCTTTCTTT.

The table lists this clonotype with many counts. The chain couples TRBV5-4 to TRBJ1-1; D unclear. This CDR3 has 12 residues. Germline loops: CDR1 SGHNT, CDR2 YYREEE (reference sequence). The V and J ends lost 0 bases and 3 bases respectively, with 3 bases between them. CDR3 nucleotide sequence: TGTGCCAGCAGCTTGGGTTACACTGAAGCTTTCTTT. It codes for CASSLGYTEAFF.

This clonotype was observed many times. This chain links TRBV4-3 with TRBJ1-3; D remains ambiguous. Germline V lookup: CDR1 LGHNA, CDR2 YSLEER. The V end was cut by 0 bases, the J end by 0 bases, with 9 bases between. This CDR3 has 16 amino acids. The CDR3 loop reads CASSQDSFFSGNTIYF. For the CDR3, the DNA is TGCGCCAGCAGCCAAGATTCTTTCTTCTCTGGAAACACCATATATTTT.

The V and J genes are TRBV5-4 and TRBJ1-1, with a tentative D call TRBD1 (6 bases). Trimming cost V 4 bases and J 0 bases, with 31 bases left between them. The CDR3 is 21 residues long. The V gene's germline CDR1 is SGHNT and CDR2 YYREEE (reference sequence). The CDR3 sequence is CASSEDRGGTRSQRMNTEAFF. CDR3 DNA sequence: TGTGCCAGCAGCGAGGACAGAGGTGGCACCCGGAGCCAACGTATGAACACTGAAGCTTTCTTT.

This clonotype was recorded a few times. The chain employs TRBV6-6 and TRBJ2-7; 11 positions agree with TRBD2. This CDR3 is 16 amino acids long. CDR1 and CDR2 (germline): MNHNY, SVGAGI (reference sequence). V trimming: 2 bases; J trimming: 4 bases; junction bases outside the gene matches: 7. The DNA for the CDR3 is TGTGCCAGCAGTTACGCCGGGACTAGCGGATCTTACGAGCAGTACTTC. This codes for CASSYAGTSGSYEQYF.

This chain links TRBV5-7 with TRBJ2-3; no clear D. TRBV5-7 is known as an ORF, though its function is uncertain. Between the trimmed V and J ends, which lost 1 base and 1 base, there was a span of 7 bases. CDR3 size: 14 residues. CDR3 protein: CASSLSGRTDTQYF. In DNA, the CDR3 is TGTGCCAGCAGCTTGTCGGGCCGCACAGATACGCAGTATTTT.